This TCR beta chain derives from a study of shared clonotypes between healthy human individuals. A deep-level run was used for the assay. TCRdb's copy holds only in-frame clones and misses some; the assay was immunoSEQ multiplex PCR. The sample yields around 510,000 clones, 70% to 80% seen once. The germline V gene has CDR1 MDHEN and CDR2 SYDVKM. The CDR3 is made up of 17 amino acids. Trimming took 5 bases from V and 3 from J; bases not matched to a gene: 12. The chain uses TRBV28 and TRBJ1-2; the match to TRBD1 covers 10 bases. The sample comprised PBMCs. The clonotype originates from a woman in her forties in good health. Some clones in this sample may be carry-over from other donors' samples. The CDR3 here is CASSPFGGTGADYGYTF. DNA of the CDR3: TGTGCCAGCAGTCCCTTTGGGGGGACAGGGGCAGACTATGGCTACACCTTC.